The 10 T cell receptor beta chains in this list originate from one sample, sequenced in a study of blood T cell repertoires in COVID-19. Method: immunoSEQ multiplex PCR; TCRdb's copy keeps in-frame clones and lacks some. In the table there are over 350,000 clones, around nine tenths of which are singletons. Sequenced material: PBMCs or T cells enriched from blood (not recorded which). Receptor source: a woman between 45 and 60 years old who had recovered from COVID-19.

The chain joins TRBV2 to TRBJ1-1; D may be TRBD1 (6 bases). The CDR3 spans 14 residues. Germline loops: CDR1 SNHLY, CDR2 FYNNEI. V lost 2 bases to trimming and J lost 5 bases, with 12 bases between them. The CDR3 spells CASSEQGQRTEAFF. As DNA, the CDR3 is TGTGCCAGCAGTGAACAGGGGCAGAGGACTGAAGCTTTCTTT. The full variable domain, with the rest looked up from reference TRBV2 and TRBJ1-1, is EPEVTQTPSHQVTQMGQEVILRCVPISNHLYFYWYRQILGQKVEFLVSFYNNEISEKSEIFDDQFSVERPDGSNFTLKIRSTKLEDSAMYFCASSEQGQRTEAFFGQGTRLTVV.

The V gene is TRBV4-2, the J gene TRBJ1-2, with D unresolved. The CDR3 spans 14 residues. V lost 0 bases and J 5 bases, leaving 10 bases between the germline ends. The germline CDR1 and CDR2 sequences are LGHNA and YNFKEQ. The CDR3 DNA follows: TGTGCCAGCAGCCAAGATCGGACTTTTTATGGCTACACCTTC. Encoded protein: CASSQDRTFYGYTF.

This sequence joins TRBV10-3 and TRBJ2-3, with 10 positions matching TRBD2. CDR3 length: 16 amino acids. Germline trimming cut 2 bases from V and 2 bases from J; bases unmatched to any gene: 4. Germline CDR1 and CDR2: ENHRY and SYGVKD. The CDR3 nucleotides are TGTGCCATCAGTGAGACTAGCGGGGCCTTCACAGATACGCAGTATTTT. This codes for CAISETSGAFTDTQYF.

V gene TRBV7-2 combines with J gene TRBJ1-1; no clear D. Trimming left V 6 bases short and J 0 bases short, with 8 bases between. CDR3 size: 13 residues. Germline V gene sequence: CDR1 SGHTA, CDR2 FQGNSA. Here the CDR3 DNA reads TGTGCCAGCAGTTTTACGGTGAACACTGAAGCTTTCTTT. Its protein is CASSFTVNTEAFF.

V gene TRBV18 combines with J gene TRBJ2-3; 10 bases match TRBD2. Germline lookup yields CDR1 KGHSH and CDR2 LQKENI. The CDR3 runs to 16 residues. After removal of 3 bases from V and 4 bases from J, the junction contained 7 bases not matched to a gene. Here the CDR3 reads CASSPTLAGGSDTQYF. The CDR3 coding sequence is TGTGCCAGCTCACCGACTTTAGCGGGGGGTTCAGATACGCAGTATTTT.

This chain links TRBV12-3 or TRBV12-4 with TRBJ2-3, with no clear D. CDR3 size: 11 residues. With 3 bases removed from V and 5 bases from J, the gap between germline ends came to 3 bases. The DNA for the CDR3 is TGTGCCAGCAGTTTCTTAGATACGCAGTATTTT. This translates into CASSFLDTQYF.

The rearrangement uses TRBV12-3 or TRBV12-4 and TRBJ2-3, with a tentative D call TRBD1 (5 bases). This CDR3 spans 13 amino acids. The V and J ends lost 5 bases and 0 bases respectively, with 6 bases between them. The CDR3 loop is CASSRQSTDTQYF. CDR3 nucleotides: TGTGCCAGCAGTCGACAGAGCACAGATACGCAGTATTTT.

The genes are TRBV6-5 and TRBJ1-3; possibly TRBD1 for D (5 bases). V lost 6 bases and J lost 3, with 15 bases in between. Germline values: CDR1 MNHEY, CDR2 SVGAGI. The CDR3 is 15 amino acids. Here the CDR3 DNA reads TGTGCCAGCAGACGCGACGTTCAGGGTGGAAACACCATATATTTT. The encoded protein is CASRRDVQGGNTIYF.

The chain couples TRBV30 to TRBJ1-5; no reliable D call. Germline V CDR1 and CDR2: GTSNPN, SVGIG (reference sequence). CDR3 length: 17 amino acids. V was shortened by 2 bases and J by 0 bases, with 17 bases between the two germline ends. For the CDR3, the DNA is TGTGCCTGGAGTACGGTCAGACAACTTAATAGCAATCAGCCCCAGCATTTT. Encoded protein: CAWSTVRQLNSNQPQHF.

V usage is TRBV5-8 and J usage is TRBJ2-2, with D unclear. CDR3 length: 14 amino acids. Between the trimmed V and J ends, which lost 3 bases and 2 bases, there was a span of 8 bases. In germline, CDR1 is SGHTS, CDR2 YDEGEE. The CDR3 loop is CASSYPLNTGELFF. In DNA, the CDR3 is TGTGCCAGCAGCTATCCCCTTAACACCGGGGAGCTGTTTTTT. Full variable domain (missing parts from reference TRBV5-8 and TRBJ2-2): EAGVTQSPTHLIKTRGQQATLRCSPISGHTSVYWYQQALGLGLQFLLWYDEGEERNRGNFPPRFSGRQFPNYSSELNVNALELEDSALYLCASSYPLNTGELFFGEGSRLTVL.